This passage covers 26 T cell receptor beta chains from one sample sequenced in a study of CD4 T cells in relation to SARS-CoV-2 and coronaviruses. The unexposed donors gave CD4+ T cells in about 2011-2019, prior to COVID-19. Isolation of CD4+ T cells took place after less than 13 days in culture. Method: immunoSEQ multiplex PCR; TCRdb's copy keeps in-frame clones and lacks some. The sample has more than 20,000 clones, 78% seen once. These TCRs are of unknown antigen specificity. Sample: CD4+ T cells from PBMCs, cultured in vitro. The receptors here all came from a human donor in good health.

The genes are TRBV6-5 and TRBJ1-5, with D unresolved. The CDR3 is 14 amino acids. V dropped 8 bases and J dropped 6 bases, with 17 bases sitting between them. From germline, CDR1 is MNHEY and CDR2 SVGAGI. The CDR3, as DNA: TGTGCCAGCTTATACCTCCGCGATGGTCAGCCCCAGCATTTT. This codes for CASLYLRDGQPQHF.

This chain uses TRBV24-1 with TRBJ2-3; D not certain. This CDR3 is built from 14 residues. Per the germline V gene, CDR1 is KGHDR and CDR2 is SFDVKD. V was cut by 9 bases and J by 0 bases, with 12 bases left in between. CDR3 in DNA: TGTGCCACCTCGTCAGCTGGGAGCACAGATACGCAGTATTTT. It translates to CATSSAGSTDTQYF.

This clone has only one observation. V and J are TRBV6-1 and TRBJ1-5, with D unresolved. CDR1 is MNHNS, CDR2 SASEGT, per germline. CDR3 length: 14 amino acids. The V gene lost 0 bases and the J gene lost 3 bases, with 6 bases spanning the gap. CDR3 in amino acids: CASSEARSNQPQHF. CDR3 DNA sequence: TGTGCCAGCAGTGAAGCTAGGTCCAATCAGCCCCAGCATTTT.

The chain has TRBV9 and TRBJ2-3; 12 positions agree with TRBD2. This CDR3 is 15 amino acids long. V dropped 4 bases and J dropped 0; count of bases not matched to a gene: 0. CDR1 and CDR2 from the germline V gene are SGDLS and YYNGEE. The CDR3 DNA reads TGTGCCAGCAGCCTAGCGGGAGGGAGCACAGATACGCAGTATTTT. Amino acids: CASSLAGGSTDTQYF.

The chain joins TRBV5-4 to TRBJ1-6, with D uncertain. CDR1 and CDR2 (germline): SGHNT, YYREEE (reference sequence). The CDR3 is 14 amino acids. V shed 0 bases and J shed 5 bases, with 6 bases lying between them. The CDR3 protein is CASSLEANNSPLHF. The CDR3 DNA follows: TGTGCCAGCAGCTTGGAGGCTAATAATTCACCCCTCCACTTT. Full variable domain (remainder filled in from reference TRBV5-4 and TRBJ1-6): ETGVTQSPTHLIKTRGQQVTLRCSSQSGHNTVSWYQQALGQGPQFIFQYYREEENGRGNFPPRFSGLQFPNYSSELNVNALELDDSALYLCASSLEANNSPLHFGNGTRLTVT.

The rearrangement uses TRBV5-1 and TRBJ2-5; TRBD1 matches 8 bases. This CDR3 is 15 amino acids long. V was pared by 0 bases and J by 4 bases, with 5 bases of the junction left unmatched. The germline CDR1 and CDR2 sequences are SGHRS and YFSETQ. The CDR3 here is CASSLATGVRETQYF. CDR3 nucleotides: TGCGCCAGCAGCTTGGCGACAGGGGTACGAGAGACCCAGTACTTC.

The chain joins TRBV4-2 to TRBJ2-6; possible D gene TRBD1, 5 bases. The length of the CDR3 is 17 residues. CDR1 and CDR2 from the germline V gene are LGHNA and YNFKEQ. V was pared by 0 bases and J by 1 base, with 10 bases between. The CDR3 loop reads CASSQDPAGSGANVLTF. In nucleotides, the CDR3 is TGTGCCAGCAGCCAAGATCCCGCAGGGTCTGGGGCCAACGTCCTGACTTTC.

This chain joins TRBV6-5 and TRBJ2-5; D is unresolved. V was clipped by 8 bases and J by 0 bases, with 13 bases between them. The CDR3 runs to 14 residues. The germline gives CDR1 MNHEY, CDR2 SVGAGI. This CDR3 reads CASGTPQHQETQYF. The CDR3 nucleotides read TGTGCCAGCGGCACACCACAGCACCAAGAGACCCAGTACTTC.

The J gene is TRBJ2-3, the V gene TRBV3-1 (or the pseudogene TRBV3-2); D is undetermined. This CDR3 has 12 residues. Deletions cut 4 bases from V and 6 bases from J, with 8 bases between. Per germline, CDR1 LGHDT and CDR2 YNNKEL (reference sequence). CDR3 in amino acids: CASSLRVDTQYF. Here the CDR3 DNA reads TGTGCCAGCAGCCTCCGGGTGGATACGCAGTATTTT.

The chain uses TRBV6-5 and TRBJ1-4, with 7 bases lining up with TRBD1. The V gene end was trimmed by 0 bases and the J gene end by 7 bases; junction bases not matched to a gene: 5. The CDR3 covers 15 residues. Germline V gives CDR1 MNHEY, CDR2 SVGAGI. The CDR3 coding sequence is TGTGCCAGCAGTTACTCCGACAGGGCTGGTGAAAAACTGTTTTTT. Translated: CASSYSDRAGEKLFF.

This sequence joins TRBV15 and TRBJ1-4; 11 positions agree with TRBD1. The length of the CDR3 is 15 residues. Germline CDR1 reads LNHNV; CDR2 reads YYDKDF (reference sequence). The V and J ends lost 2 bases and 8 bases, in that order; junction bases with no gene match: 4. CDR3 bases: TGTGCCACCAGCAGAAAGGGACAGGGGGGAGAAAAACTGTTTTTT. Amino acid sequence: CATSRKGQGGEKLFF.

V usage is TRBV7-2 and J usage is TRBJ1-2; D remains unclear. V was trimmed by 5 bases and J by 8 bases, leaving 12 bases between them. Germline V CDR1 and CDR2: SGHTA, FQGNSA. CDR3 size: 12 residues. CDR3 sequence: CASSPRTGGYTF. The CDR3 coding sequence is TGTGCCAGCAGCCCCCGAACGGGAGGCTACACCTTC.

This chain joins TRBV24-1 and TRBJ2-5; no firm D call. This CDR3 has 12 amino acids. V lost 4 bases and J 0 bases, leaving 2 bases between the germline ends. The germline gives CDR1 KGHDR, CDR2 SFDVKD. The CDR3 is CATSDHQETQYF. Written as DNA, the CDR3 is TGTGCCACCAGTGACCACCAAGAGACCCAGTACTTC.

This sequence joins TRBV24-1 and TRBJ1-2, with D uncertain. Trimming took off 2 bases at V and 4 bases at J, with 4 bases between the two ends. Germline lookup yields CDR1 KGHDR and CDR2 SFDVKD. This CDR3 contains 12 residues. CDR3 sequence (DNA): TGTGCCACCAGTGATTCTAGCTATGGCTACACCTTC. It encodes CATSDSSYGYTF.

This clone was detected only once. The CDR3 coding sequence is TGTGCCAGCAGCTTGAAGGGTGGGCAGGAGACTTTCCACTACACTGAAGCTTTCTTT. Translated, it gives CASSLKGGQETFHYTEAFF. The genes are TRBV5-6 and TRBJ1-1; D unclear. This CDR3 is 19 amino acids long. CDR1 and CDR2 from the germline V gene are SGHDT and YYEEEE. V gave up 1 base and J gave up 3 bases, with 25 bases separating them.

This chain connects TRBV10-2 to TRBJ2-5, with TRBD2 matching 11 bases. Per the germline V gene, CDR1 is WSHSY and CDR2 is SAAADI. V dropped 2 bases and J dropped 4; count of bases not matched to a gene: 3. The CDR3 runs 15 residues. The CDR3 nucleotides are TGCGCCAGCAGTGAGGCTAGCGGGAGGTTAGAGACCCAGTACTTC. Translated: CASSEASGRLETQYF.

The CDR3, as DNA: TGTGCCAGTAGTAAGTTCGGAGGGGACACTGAAGCTTTCTTT. This codes for CASSKFGGDTEAFF. The J gene is TRBJ1-1, the V gene TRBV19, with D possibly being TRBD1 (5 bases). Germline assignment: CDR1 LNHDA and CDR2 SQIVND (reference sequence). Trimming pared 4 bases from V and 3 bases from J, leaving 12 bases between. The CDR3 is 14 residues long.

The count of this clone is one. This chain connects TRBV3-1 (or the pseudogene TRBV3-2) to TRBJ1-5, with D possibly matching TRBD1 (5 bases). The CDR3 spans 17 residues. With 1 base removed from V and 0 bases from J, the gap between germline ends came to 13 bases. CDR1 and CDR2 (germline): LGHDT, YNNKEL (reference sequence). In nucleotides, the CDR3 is TGTGCCAGCAGCCAAGGAGCGGCAGGGACTAGCAATCAGCCCCAGCATTTT. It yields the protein CASSQGAAGTSNQPQHF.

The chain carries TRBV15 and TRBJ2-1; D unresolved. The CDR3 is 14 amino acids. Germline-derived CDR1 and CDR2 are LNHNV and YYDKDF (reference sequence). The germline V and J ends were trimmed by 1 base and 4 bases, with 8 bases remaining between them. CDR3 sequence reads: CATSRAEGYNEQFF. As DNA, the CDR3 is TGTGCCACCAGCAGAGCAGAAGGTTACAATGAGCAGTTCTTC.

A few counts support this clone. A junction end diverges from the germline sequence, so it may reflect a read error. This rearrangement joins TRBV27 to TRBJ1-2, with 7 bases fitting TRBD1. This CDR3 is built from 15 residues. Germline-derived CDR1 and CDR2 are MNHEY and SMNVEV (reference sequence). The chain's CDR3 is CASSPIDRDNYGYTF. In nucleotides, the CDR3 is TGTGCCAGCAGTCCCATTGACAGGGATAACTACGGCTACACCTTC.

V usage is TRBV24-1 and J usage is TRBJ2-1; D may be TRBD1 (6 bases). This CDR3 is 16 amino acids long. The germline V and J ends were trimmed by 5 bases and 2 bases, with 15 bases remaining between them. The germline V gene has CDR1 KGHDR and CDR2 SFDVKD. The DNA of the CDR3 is TGTGCCACCAGTGTACACCGGGACACTACCTACAATGAGCAGTTCTTC. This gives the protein CATSVHRDTTYNEQFF.

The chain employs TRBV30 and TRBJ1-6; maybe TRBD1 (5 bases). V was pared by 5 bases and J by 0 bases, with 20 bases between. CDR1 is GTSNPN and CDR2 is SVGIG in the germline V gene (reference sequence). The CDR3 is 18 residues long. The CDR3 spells CAWGPRQSSVSYNSPLHF. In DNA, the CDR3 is TGTGCCTGGGGACCCCGACAGTCCTCGGTCTCCTATAATTCACCCCTCCACTTT.

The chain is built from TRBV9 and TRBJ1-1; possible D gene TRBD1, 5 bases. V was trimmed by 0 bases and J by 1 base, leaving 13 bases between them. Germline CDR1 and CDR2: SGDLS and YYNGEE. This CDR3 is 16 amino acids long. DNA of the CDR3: TGTGCCAGCAGCGTAGTCCCAGGGTGGGGGAACACTGAAGCTTTCTTT. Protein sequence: CASSVVPGWGNTEAFF.

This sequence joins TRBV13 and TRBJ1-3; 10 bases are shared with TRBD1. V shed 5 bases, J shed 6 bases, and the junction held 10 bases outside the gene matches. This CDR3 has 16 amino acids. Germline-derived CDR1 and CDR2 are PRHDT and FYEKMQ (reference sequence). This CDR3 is CASSPDTGTGVNTIYF. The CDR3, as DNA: TGTGCCAGCAGCCCCGACACAGGGACAGGGGTAAACACCATATATTTT.

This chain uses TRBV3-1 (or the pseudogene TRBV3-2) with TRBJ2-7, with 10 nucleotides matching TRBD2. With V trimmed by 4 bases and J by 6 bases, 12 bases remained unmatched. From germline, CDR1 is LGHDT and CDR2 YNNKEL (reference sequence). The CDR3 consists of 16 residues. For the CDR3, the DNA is TGTGCCAGCAGCCGCCTAACTCTAGCGGGAGTCGGCGAGCAGTACTTC. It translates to CASSRLTLAGVGEQYF.

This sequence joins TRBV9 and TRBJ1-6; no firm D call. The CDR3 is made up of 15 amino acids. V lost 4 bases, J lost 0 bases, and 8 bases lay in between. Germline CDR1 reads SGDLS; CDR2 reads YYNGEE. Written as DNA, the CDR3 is TGTGCCAGCAGCCCTACAAGCTCCTATAATTCACCCCTCCACTTT. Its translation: CASSPTSSYNSPLHF. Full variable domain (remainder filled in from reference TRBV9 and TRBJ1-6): DSGVTQTPKHLITATGQRVTLRCSPRSGDLSVYWYQQSLDQGLQFLIQYYNGEERAKGNILERFSAQQFPDLHSELNLSSLELGDSALYFCASSPTSSYNSPLHFGNGTRLTVT.